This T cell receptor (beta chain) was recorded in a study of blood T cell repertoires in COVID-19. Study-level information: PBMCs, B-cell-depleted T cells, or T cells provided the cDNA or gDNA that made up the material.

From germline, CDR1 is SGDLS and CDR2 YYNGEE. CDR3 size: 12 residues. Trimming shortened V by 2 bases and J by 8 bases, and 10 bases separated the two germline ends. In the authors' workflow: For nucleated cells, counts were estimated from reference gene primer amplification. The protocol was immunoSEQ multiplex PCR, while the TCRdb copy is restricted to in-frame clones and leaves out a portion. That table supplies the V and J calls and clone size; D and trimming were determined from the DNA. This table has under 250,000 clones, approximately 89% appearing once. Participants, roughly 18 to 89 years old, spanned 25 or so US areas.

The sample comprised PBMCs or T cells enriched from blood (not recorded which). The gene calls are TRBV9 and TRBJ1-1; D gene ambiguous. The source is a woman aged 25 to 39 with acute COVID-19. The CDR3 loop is CASSVDMTEAFF. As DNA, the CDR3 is TGTGCCAGCAGCGTCGACATGACCGAAGCTTTCTTT.